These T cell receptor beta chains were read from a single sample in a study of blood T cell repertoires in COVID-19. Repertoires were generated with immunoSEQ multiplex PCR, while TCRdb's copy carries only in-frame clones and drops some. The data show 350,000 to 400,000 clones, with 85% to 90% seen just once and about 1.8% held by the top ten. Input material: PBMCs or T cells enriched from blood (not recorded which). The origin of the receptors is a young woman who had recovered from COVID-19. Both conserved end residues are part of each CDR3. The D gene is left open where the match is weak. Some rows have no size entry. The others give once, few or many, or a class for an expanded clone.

cdr3_nt: TGTGCCAGCAGTGTCAGGGGGCGAGGTGAAGCTTTCTTT
cdr3_aa: CASSVRGRGEAFF
d_call: TRBD1
clone_size: -
v_call: TRBV7-3
j_call: TRBJ1-1

cdr3_nt: TGTGCCAGCAGCCTGGAACTAGCGGGGGTGGGAAATTACTACGAGCAGTACTTC
cdr3_aa: CASSLELAGVGNYYEQYF
d_call: TRBD2
clone_size: -
v_call: TRBV7-2
j_call: TRBJ2-7

cdr3_nt: TGTGCCAGCAAACTACAGGGAAACTATGGCTACACCTTC
cdr3_aa: CASKLQGNYGYTF
d_call: -
clone_size: -
v_call: TRBV12-3/TRBV12-4
j_call: TRBJ1-2

cdr3_nt: TGCGCCAGCAGCCCAGGGACAGGGACCTACGAGCAGTACTTC
cdr3_aa: CASSPGTGTYEQYF
d_call: TRBD1
clone_size: once
v_call: TRBV5-1
j_call: TRBJ2-7

cdr3_nt: TGCGCCAGCAGCTCGGGGGGGACTAAAAATTCACCCCTCCACTTT
cdr3_aa: CASSSGGTKNSPLHF
d_call: -
clone_size: -
v_call: TRBV5-1
j_call: TRBJ1-6

cdr3_nt: TGTGCCAGCAGCGTAGACAGGGGGGAATCTGAAGCTTTCTTT
cdr3_aa: CASSVDRGESEAFF
d_call: TRBD1
clone_size: -
v_call: TRBV9
j_call: TRBJ1-1

cdr3_nt: TGTGCCAGCTCACCTGTGTACCCGGGACAGTACGAGCAGTACTTC
cdr3_aa: CASSPVYPGQYEQYF
d_call: TRBD1
clone_size: -
v_call: TRBV18
j_call: TRBJ2-7

cdr3_nt: TGTGCCAGCAGATCGACTAGCACAGATACGCAGTATTTT
cdr3_aa: CASRSTSTDTQYF
d_call: -
clone_size: -
v_call: TRBV27
j_call: TRBJ2-3

cdr3_nt: TGTGCCAGTAGTGCCTCGCCAGGGGGTAATTCACCCCTCCACTTT
cdr3_aa: CASSASPGGNSPLHF
d_call: TRBD1
clone_size: once
v_call: TRBV19
j_call: TRBJ1-6

cdr3_nt: TGTGCTACCAGTAGGATACAGGGGGCGAGCACCGGGGAGCTGTTTTTT
cdr3_aa: CATSRIQGASTGELFF
d_call: TRBD1
clone_size: -
v_call: TRBV24-1
j_call: TRBJ2-2

cdr3_nt: TGTGCCAGCAGCCAAGATTGGCCCTCCCCCTACGAGCAGTACTTC
cdr3_aa: CASSQDWPSPYEQYF
d_call: -
clone_size: -
v_call: TRBV14
j_call: TRBJ2-7

cdr3_nt: TGCGCCAGCAGTGATCGACAGGGTGCGCACGTCACAGATACGCAGTATTTT
cdr3_aa: CASSDRQGAHVTDTQYF
d_call: TRBD1
clone_size: -
v_call: TRBV10-2
j_call: TRBJ2-3

cdr3_nt: TGTGCCAGCCGTACCACAGGGGGTGGGTCCTACAATGAGCAGTTCTTC
cdr3_aa: CASRTTGGGSYNEQFF
d_call: TRBD1
clone_size: -
v_call: TRBV28
j_call: TRBJ2-1

cdr3_nt: TGCAGCGTTGTAACAGGGTCCTCCTACGAGCAGTACTTC
cdr3_aa: CSVVTGSSYEQYF
d_call: -
clone_size: -
v_call: TRBV29-1
j_call: TRBJ2-7